The clone carrying this T cell receptor beta chain has more than one count but fewer than ten. MiXCR, run by TCRdb on the PCR reads, gives a single entry per CDR3 protein. The data contain about 17,000 distinct CDR3 sequences, roughly 50% of them seen just once; the ten biggest clones take up just under 45%. CDR1 and CDR2 (germline): SGHTA, FQGNSA. This CDR3 region has 16 residues. With 5 bases removed from V and 0 bases from J, the gap between germline ends came to 15 bases. The data were taken from a study of tumor-infiltrating lymphocytes in oesophageal squamous cell carcinoma. Input material: normal esophageal tissue next to the tumor. The TCR originated in a female donor with esophageal squamous cell carcinoma. The V call is TRBV7-2, the J call TRBJ2-3, with a tentative D call TRBD1 (6 bases). The CDR3 sequence is CASSAQQGESTDTQYF. CDR3 bases: TGTGCCAGCAGCGCTCAACAGGGTGAGAGCACAGATACGCAGTATTTT. Full variable domain (missing parts from reference TRBV7-2 and TRBJ2-3): GAGVSQSPSNKVTEKGKDVELRCDPISGHTALYWYRQSLGQGLEFLIYFQGNSAPDKSGLPSDRFSAERTGGSVSTLTIQRTQQEDSAVYLCASSAQQGESTDTQYFGPGTRLTVL.